One sample yielded the 27 T cell receptor beta chains listed below, sequenced in a study of T cells in Graves' hyperthyroidism and ophthalmopathy. RNA transcripts provided the source from which TCR beta CDR3 regions were amplified. The TCR CDR3 was amplified in a first-round RT-PCR using the HTBI primer set. TCRdb reprocessed the multiplex PCR reads via MiXCR and lists one record per CDR3 protein. Of 400,000 to 500,000 distinct CDR3 sequences listed, 14% to 15% are singletons. Sequencing was done on a sample of blood. The receptors here all came from a man between 18 and 29 years old with Graves' ophthalmopathy.

This clonotype was seen at least ten times. A much more abundant neighbour one base away suggests this may be a read error. The V and J genes are TRBV11-2 and TRBJ2-7; D call uncertain. With 6 bases removed from V and 3 bases from J, the gap between germline ends came to 21 bases. From germline, CDR1 is SGHAT and CDR2 FQNNGV. This CDR3 has 16 amino acids. CDR3 sequence reads: CASRGIRRRTLYEQYF. The CDR3, as DNA: TGTGCCAGCAGGGGGATCCGAAGACGGACGCTCTACGAGCAGTACTTC.

J is TRBJ2-2 and V is TRBV7-8; 11 nucleotides match TRBD2. The CDR3 loop spans 16 amino acids. Germline trimming cut 4 bases from V and 4 bases from J; bases unmatched to any gene: 5. In germline, CDR1 is SGHVS, CDR2 FQNEAQ. This CDR3 reads CASSSRLAGSTGELFF. CDR3 DNA: TGTGCCAGCAGCTCAAGACTAGCGGGAAGCACCGGGGAGCTGTTTTTT. Together with reference TRBV7-8 and TRBJ2-2, the CDR3 gives the full variable domain: GAGVSQSPRYKVAKRGQDVALRCDPISGHVSLFWYQQALGQGPEFLTYFQNEAQLDKSGLPSDRFFAERPEGSVSTLKIQRTQQEDSAVYLCASSSRLAGSTGELFFGEGSRLTVL.

This chain joins TRBV12-3 or TRBV12-4 and TRBJ2-6; TRBD2 aligns across 8 bases. J was trimmed by 4 bases and V by 7 bases; bases with no gene match: 15. There are 18 residues in the CDR3. Here the CDR3 DNA reads TGTGCCAGCAAGCCACCGCGGGGGGCCACCGAGGGGGCCAACGTCCTGACTTTC. Amino acid sequence: CASKPPRGATEGANVLTF.

The chain links TRBV10-3 to TRBJ2-2; D is unresolved. The V gene lost 6 bases and the J gene lost 2 bases, with 7 bases spanning the gap. There are 13 residues in the CDR3. Germline V gives CDR1 ENHRY, CDR2 SYGVKD. DNA of the CDR3: TGTGCCATCAGGGAAGTAAACACCGGGGAGCTGTTTTTT. Protein: CAIREVNTGELFF.

This clonotype has a count of ten or more. The V call is TRBV12-3 or TRBV12-4, the J call TRBJ2-5, with D possibly TRBD1 on 6 matching bases. The CDR3 covers 13 residues. Trimming took 4 bases from V and 0 from J, leaving 6 bases between them. This chain's CDR3 is CASSYRDQETQYF. The CDR3 region has the DNA TGTGCCAGCAGTTACAGGGACCAAGAGACCCAGTACTTC.

This chain links TRBV20-1 with TRBJ2-4; possibly TRBD2 for D (6 bases). The CDR3 is 16 residues long. From germline, CDR1 is DFQATT and CDR2 SNEGSKA (reference sequence). V was cut by 5 bases and J by 0 bases, with 17 bases left in between. CDR3 sequence: CSALLGAGLAKNIQYF. The CDR3 nucleotides are TGCAGTGCTCTGCTGGGAGCGGGTTTAGCCAAAAACATTCAGTACTTC.

This clonotype was observed a handful of times. The chain carries TRBV6-2 or TRBV6-3 and TRBJ2-4; D not certain. CDR1 and CDR2 from the germline V gene are MNHEY and SVGEGT. CDR3 size: 14 residues. V was cut by 4 bases and J by 8 bases, with 15 bases left in between. Written as DNA, the CDR3 is TGTGCCAGCAGTTTTCCTGGGGATCCGGACATTCAGTACTTC. Its translation is CASSFPGDPDIQYF.

This clonotype has only a few counts. This chain uses TRBV5-5 with TRBJ2-7; 10 bases match TRBD2. The CDR3 sequence is 15 residues long. CDR1 is SGHKS, CDR2 YYEKEE, per germline (reference sequence). V shed 4 bases and J 2 bases; nucleotides not matched to a gene: 6. CDR3 in DNA: TGTGCCAGCAGCCCAGGACTAGCGGCCGCCTACGAGCAGTACTTC. It is translated as CASSPGLAAAYEQYF.

This clonotype was picked up a small number of times. The chain combines TRBV6-2 or TRBV6-3 with TRBJ2-5, with 9 bases that match TRBD2. Unmatched junction bases numbered 7, after V lost 3 bases and J lost 5 bases. Germline values: CDR1 MNHEY, CDR2 SVGEGT. CDR3 length: 15 residues. The DNA of the CDR3 is TGTGCCAGCAGTTATCTTAGCGGGGGTCCGGAGACCCAGTACTTC. Its translation is CASSYLSGGPETQYF.

This clonotype was counted ten times or more. This chain links TRBV5-5 with TRBJ2-2, with D possibly TRBD1 on 6 matching bases. The V end was cut by 1 base, the J end by 4 bases, with 11 bases between. This CDR3 comprises 15 residues. Germline loops: CDR1 SGHKS, CDR2 YYEKEE (reference sequence). CDR3 loop: CASSLWGPGTGELFF. The CDR3 DNA follows: TGTGCCAGCAGCTTGTGGGGGCCGGGCACCGGGGAGCTGTTTTTT.

This clonotype came up many times. The chain carries TRBV12-3 or TRBV12-4 and TRBJ2-1; possible D gene TRBD2, 6 bases. The length of the CDR3 is 14 residues. V was shortened by 3 bases and J by 8 bases, with 14 bases between the two germline ends. CDR3 amino acids: CASSFSGRGYEQFF. The CDR3 coding sequence is TGTGCCAGCAGTTTTAGCGGACGGGGCTATGAGCAGTTCTTC.

This clonotype was seen only a few times. The gene calls are TRBV9 and TRBJ1-2, with D unclear. Germline values: CDR1 SGDLS, CDR2 YYNGEE. Trimming left V 1 base short and J 3 bases short, with 7 bases between. The CDR3 has 13 amino acids. CDR3 coding DNA: TGTGCCAGCAGCGTATCCACCTACTATGGCTACACCTTC. Its translation is CASSVSTYYGYTF.

This clonotype was found many times. The genes are TRBV30 and TRBJ2-7; D is undetermined. V gave up 2 bases and J gave up 3 bases, with 8 bases separating them. The CDR3 runs 12 residues. Germline assignment: CDR1 GTSNPN and CDR2 SVGIG (reference sequence). For the CDR3, the DNA is TGTGCCTGGAGTTCACCCCACTACGAGCAGTACTTC. Encoded protein: CAWSSPHYEQYF.

This clonotype was seen many times. The chain links TRBV6-5 to TRBJ1-3; D gene ambiguous. The CDR3 sequence is 14 residues long. V was cut by 0 bases and J by 12 bases, with 15 bases left in between. CDR1 is MNHEY, CDR2 SVGAGI, per germline. CDR3 amino acids: CASSYSSAGPIIYF. The CDR3 nucleotides are TGTGCCAGCAGTTACTCGAGTGCCGGACCCATCATATATTTT.

This clonotype was detected ten times or more. The rearrangement uses TRBV3-1 and TRBJ2-7; D is undetermined. The germline V gene encodes CDR1 LGHDT and CDR2 YNNKEL (reference sequence). The V end was cut by 1 base, the J end by 5 bases, with 12 bases between. CDR3 length: 14 amino acids. The CDR3 DNA reads as TGTGCCAGCAGCCAAGGTCTGAGGTCCGACGAGCAGTACTTC. Its translation is CASSQGLRSDEQYF.

This clonotype was recorded at least ten times. The chain joins TRBV2 to TRBJ2-1, with TRBD2 matching over 8 bases. The CDR3 loop spans 16 amino acids. Germline V gene lookup returns CDR1 SNHLY and CDR2 FYNNEI. The J segment lost 7 bases and the V segment lost 1 base, leaving 9 bases of the junction unmatched. CDR3 in amino acids: CASSEVDSGGGNEQFF. The CDR3 bases are TGTGCCAGCAGTGAAGTTGACAGCGGGGGTGGGAATGAGCAGTTCTTC.

V is TRBV10-3 and J is TRBJ1-6, with a tentative D call TRBD1 (5 bases). Germline V lookup: CDR1 ENHRY, CDR2 SYGVKD. The CDR3 has 17 residues. V was cut by 4 bases and J by 9 bases, with 22 bases left in between. The CDR3 sequence: CAISAMTTGSTISPLHF. The CDR3 coding sequence is TGTGCCATCAGTGCCATGACCACAGGTTCCACTATTTCACCCCTCCACTTT.

The chain joins TRBV24-1 to TRBJ1-5; 7 nucleotides line up with TRBD1. The CDR3 runs to 16 residues. The V gene's germline CDR1 is KGHDR and CDR2 SFDVKD. Trimming at V came to 4 bases and at J to 6 bases, leaving 11 bases not matched to a gene. The CDR3 DNA reads TGTGCCACCAGTGAGTGGGGACAGAGTTCTATTCAGCCCCAGCATTTT. It codes for CATSEWGQSSIQPQHF.

In this sample, this clonotype turned up many times. The V call is TRBV5-1, the J call TRBJ2-3; D is possibly TRBD2 (6 bases). The V end was cut by 4 bases, the J end by 6 bases, with 15 bases between. The CDR3 runs 14 residues. Germline V gives CDR1 SGHRS, CDR2 YFSETQ. In DNA form, the CDR3 reads TGCGCCAGCAGCGCGGGACTCCTTCCCGATACGCAGTATTTT. Its translation: CASSAGLLPDTQYF.

This clonotype has more than one count but fewer than ten. The chain is built from TRBV20-1 and TRBJ2-2; D could derive from TRBD1 or TRBD2 (5 bases each). The germline V gene encodes CDR1 DFQATT and CDR2 SNEGSKA (reference sequence). Trimming stripped 3 bases from V and 3 bases from J, with 14 bases between. The CDR3 consists of 15 residues. The CDR3 DNA is TGCAGTGCTAGTTCGGGGCCCGGAGACACCGGGGAGCTGTTTTTT. Translating it yields CSASSGPGDTGELFF.

Comments on this clonotype: A much larger clone is a single base away; this may be a read error. The CDR3 does not end in the conserved phenylalanine or tryptophan, so this is likely a read error. The chain couples TRBV30 to TRBJ1-5, with 7 nucleotides matching TRBD1. The V gene end was trimmed by 1 base and the J gene end by 6 bases; junction bases not matched to a gene: 3. Germline CDR1 and CDR2: GTSNPN and SVGIG (reference sequence). CDR3 length equals 13 residues. The CDR3 DNA is TGTGCCTGGAGTGAACAGGGGAGTCAGCCCCAGCATCTT. Translation: CAWSEQGSQPQHL.

The chain couples TRBV7-6 to TRBJ1-1; 7 bases agree with TRBD1. CDR1 and CDR2 from the germline V gene are SGHVS and FNYEAQ. V lost 11 bases, J lost 6 bases, and 18 bases stayed unmatched. This CDR3 has 15 residues. The CDR3 DNA reads TGTGCCCAGCCCGTCCACAGGGGATTAGCCTCTGAAGCTTTCTTT. It translates to CAQPVHRGLASEAFF.

This clonotype has just a few counts. This chain links TRBV5-5 with TRBJ2-1, with 7 positions matching TRBD2. Trimming cost V 0 bases and J 0 bases; bases outside gene matches: 0. The CDR3 sequence is 15 residues long. Germline V gene lookup returns CDR1 SGHKS and CDR2 YYEKEE (reference sequence). This CDR3 reads CASSLGEGSYNEQFF. CDR3 coding DNA: TGTGCCAGCAGCTTGGGGGAGGGCTCCTACAATGAGCAGTTCTTC.

This clonotype has ten or more counts. This chain connects TRBV4-1 to TRBJ1-1; a weak D match, TRBD1 (6 bases). The CDR3 length is 16 residues. Germline loops: CDR1 MGHRA, CDR2 YSYEKL. V lost 0 bases and J lost 2, with 13 bases in between. The CDR3 protein is CASSQDHQGLNTEAFF. DNA for the CDR3: TGCGCCAGCAGCCAAGATCATCAGGGGCTAAACACTGAAGCTTTCTTT.

A few counts support this clonotype. This rearrangement joins TRBV14 to TRBJ1-2; tentatively, D is TRBD1 (5 bases). Germline lookup yields CDR1 SGHDN and CDR2 FVKESK. Trimming shortened V by 6 bases and J by 4 bases, and 15 bases separated the two germline ends. The CDR3 totals 14 residues. Written as DNA, the CDR3 is TGTGCCAGCAGACCATCCGGGGCAATCTATGGCTACACCTTC. Translating gives CASRPSGAIYGYTF.

This clonotype was seen more than once but under ten times. The CDR3 protein is CASSLSRGYNEQFF. The CDR3 DNA is TGTGCCAGCAGTTTAAGCAGGGGCTACAATGAGCAGTTCTTC. The V call is TRBV27, the J call TRBJ2-1; D may be TRBD1 (6 bases). Trimming took off 2 bases at V and 3 bases at J, with 8 bases between the two ends. This CDR3 is 14 amino acids long. Germline V gene lookup returns CDR1 MNHEY and CDR2 SMNVEV (reference sequence).

For this clonotype: This may be a read error, as it is one base from a much larger clone. This rearrangement joins TRBV9 to TRBJ2-1, with TRBD1 matching over 8 bases. J gave up 10 bases and V 3 bases, and 9 bases lay outside the gene matches. CDR3 size: 14 residues. Germline CDR1 reads SGDLS; CDR2 reads YYNGEE. Here the CDR3 DNA reads TGTGCCAGCAGCGCGACAGGGGAGTCCTACGAGCAGTTCTTC. This translates into CASSATGESYEQFF.